This T cell receptor beta chain is drawn from a study of T cells after yellow fever vaccination. The 5'RACE template-switching step produced TCR cDNA and added a universal primer site and UMIs. TCRdb reprocessed the 5' RACE reads with MiXCR, giving one entry per CDR3 protein. Of about 170,000 distinct CDR3 sequences listed, approximately 6.2% are singletons. This clonotype was seen at least ten times. The CDR3 runs to 13 residues. Trimming removed 4 bases from V and 3 bases from J, with 10 bases in between. Germline-derived CDR1 and CDR2 are SGHDT and YYEEEE. Material: CD4+ T cells sorted from PBMCs, obtained on the day of the first yellow fever vaccination. The clonotype originates from a man between 18 and 35 years old who received the YFV17D yellow fever vaccine. The chain has TRBV5-6 and TRBJ2-5, with a tentative D call TRBD1 (6 bases). In nucleotides, the CDR3 is TGTGCCAGCAGCCCCGGACAGAAAGAGACCCAGTACTTC. Protein sequence: CASSPGQKETQYF.